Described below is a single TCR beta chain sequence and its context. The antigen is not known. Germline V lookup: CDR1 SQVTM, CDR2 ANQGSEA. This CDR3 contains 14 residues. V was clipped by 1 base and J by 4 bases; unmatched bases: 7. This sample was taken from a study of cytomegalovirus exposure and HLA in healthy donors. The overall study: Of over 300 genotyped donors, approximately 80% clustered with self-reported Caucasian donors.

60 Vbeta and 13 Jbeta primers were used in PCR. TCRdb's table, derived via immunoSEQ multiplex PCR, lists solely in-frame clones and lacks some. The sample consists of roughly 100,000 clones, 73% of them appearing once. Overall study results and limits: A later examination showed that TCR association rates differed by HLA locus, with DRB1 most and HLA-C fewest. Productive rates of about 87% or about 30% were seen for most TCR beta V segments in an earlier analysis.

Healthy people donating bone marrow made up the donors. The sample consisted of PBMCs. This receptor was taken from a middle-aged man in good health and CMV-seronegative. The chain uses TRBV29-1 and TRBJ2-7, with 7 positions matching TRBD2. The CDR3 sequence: CSVEVRGGRYEQYF. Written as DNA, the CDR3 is TGCAGCGTTGAAGTTAGGGGAGGGCGGTACGAGCAGTACTTC.